This T cell receptor beta chain was sequenced during a study of cytomegalovirus exposure and HLA in healthy donors. Worth noting for this clone: Antigen unknown.

With 5 bases clipped from V and 0 bases from J, the junction kept 5 bases outside the gene matches. Germline CDR1 reads SGHVS; CDR2 reads FQNEAQ. The CDR3 extends over 18 amino acids. Notes on the study in general: TCR beta sequences reportedly predicted most subjects' HLA-A and HLA-B alleles accurately.

As for the donors, each was a healthy bone marrow donor. 13 Jbeta primers and 60 Vbeta primers were used for the PCR. Libraries were prepared by immunoSEQ multiplex PCR; TCRdb keeps only in-frame clonotypes and omits some of them. The sample includes roughly 130,000 clones, 70% to 75% seen only once; the top ten take more than 2%. This chain connects TRBV7-8 to TRBJ2-1; 15 nucleotides agree with TRBD2. This clonotype originated in a woman aged 40 to 49 in good health and CMV-seropositive. Sample: PBMCs. As DNA, the CDR3 is TGTGCCAGCAGCATGGGACTAGCGGGGGGTTACTCCTACAATGAGCAGTTCTTC. This encodes CASSMGLAGGYSYNEQFF.